This T cell receptor (beta chain) was captured in a study of T cell repertoires in ileal Crohn's disease. Study context: All patients had surgery for stricturing (about 60%) or penetrating (about 40%) disease.

Trimming cost V 5 bases and J 3 bases; bases outside gene matches: 1. CDR3 length: 13 amino acids. Per germline, CDR1 WNHNN and CDR2 SYGVQD (reference sequence). Here immunoSEQ multiplex PCR was the method, and the copy in TCRdb shows in-frame clones only, minus some. The sample yields more than 60,000 clones, around 90% seen once. Time point denoted: neoterminal ileum biopsy at postoperative endoscopy, about 6 months after surgery. This receptor was obtained from an adult with Crohn's disease. The chain uses TRBV10-1 and TRBJ1-3; 7 bases fit TRBD1. The material sequenced was ileal tissue. CDR3 sequence reads: CASSPGGGNTIYF. In nucleotides, the CDR3 is TGCGCCAGCAGTCCAGGGGGTGGAAACACCATATATTTT.